This entry lists 23 T cell receptor beta chains sequenced from one sample in a study of blood T cell repertoires in COVID-19. Sequenced by immunoSEQ multiplex PCR; TCRdb stores in-frame clones only, minus some. Of around 57,000 clones listed, around 88% were seen once; the top ten hold around 20%. The sequencing input was peripheral blood. The receptors come from a woman of 80 years or more with active COVID-19.

This clone was seen a few times. The chain uses TRBV5-6 and TRBJ2-7, with TRBD1 matching 9 bases. V shed 5 bases, J shed 6 bases, and the junction held 9 bases outside the gene matches. CDR1 and CDR2 (germline): SGHDT, YYEEEE. The CDR3 has 14 amino acids. The CDR3 loop reads CASRLGQGLGEQYF. In DNA form, the CDR3 reads TGTGCCAGCAGACTAGGACAGGGGCTCGGCGAGCAGTACTTC.

This chain uses TRBV19 with TRBJ2-5, with 9 bases aligning to TRBD1. V was pared by 4 bases and J by 4 bases, with 10 bases of the junction left unmatched. Germline values: CDR1 LNHDA, CDR2 SQIVND (reference sequence). This CDR3 is built from 16 residues. CDR3: CASSTGTGFGAETQYF. The CDR3 region has the DNA TGTGCCAGTAGTACCGGGACAGGGTTTGGGGCAGAGACCCAGTACTTC.

The rearrangement uses TRBV4-1 and TRBJ2-7, with 13 bases aligning to TRBD2. The CDR3 loop spans 15 amino acids. Per the germline V gene, CDR1 is MGHRA and CDR2 is YSYEKL. V shed 5 bases, J shed 4 bases, and the junction held 5 bases outside the gene matches. CDR3 protein: CASSGLAGDKYEQYF. Written as DNA, the CDR3 is TGCGCCAGCAGCGGACTAGCGGGGGATAAATACGAGCAGTACTTC.

V and J are TRBV7-9 and TRBJ1-2, with a possible D match to TRBD1 (6 bases). Germline CDR1 is SEHNR and CDR2 is FQNEAQ (reference sequence). The V end lost 5 bases, the J end lost 11 bases, and 21 bases lay between the germline ends. CDR3 length equals 14 residues. DNA of the CDR3: TGTGCCAGCAGCCCAGAAGGTGGGACAAGTAAGTACACCTTC. Amino acids: CASSPEGGTSKYTF. The full variable domain, completed using reference TRBV7-9 and TRBJ1-2, is DTGVSQNPRHKITKRGQNVTFRCDPISEHNRLYWYRQTLGQGPEFLTYFQNEAQLEKSRLLSDRFSAERPKGSFSTLEIQRTEQGDSAMYLCASSPEGGTSKYTFGSGTRLTVV.

As concerns this clone: The junction and the germline gene differ at one end; a read error may be behind it. The chain uses TRBV30 and TRBJ2-7; a possible D gene is TRBD2 (7 bases). The CDR3 runs to 10 residues. From germline, CDR1 is GTSNPN and CDR2 SVGIG (reference sequence). The CDR3 DNA sequence: TGTGCCTGGGTCTCGGCGGGGGCCTTCTTC. Translating gives CAWVSAGAFF.

The chain combines TRBV6-2 or TRBV6-3 with TRBJ2-1; the D gene is possibly TRBD2 (6 bases). Trimming cost V 0 bases and J 12 bases, with 6 bases left between them. Germline V gene lookup returns CDR1 MNHEY and CDR2 SVGEGT. CDR3 size: 11 residues. In nucleotides, the CDR3 is TGTGCCAGCAGTTACTCGGGGGGGCAGTTCTTC. Its protein is CASSYSGGQFF.

V gene TRBV11-2 combines with J gene TRBJ2-1; TRBD2 matches 12 bases. The V gene end was trimmed by 5 bases and the J gene end by 0 bases; junction bases not matched to a gene: 5. CDR3 length: 17 residues. In germline, CDR1 is SGHAT, CDR2 FQNNGV. In DNA, the CDR3 is TGTGCCAGCAGCCGACTAGCGGGGGCCTCCTCCTACAATGAGCAGTTCTTC. This gives the protein CASSRLAGASSYNEQFF.

V usage is TRBV7-2 and J usage is TRBJ2-3; TRBD2 aligns across 7 bases. Germline assignment: CDR1 SGHTA and CDR2 FQGNSA. The CDR3 is made up of 16 amino acids. With 5 bases clipped from V and 1 base from J, the junction kept 9 bases outside the gene matches. As DNA, the CDR3 is TGTGCCAGCAGCCGCAGGGCTAGCGGACGCACAGATACGCAGTATTTT. Translated, it gives CASSRRASGRTDTQYF. Supplemented by reference TRBV7-2 and TRBJ2-3, the full variable domain reads GAGVSQSPSNKVTEKGKDVELRCDPISGHTALYWYRQSLGQGLEFLIYFQGNSAPDKSGLPSDRFSAERTGGSVSTLTIQRTQQEDSAVYLCASSRRASGRTDTQYFGPGTRLTVL.

The J gene is TRBJ2-7, the V gene TRBV5-1, with a tentative D call TRBD1 (7 bases). Germline lookup yields CDR1 SGHRS and CDR2 YFSETQ. The CDR3 consists of 13 residues. The V gene lost 3 bases and the J gene lost 4 bases, with 11 bases spanning the gap. The CDR3 region is CASSSPGGYEQYF. In nucleotides, the CDR3 is TGCGCCAGCAGCTCCCCAGGGGGGTACGAGCAGTACTTC.

The CDR3 nucleotides are TGTGCCAGCAGCTTCTCCGGTGTGGCGACTACTTCTAGCACAGATACGCAGTATTTT. This gives the protein CASSFSGVATTSSTDTQYF. The genes are TRBV13 and TRBJ2-3; D might be TRBD2 (5 bases). The CDR3 runs 19 residues. The V and J ends lost 3 bases and 0 bases respectively, with 22 bases between them. Germline assignment: CDR1 PRHDT and CDR2 FYEKMQ (reference sequence).

The V call is TRBV29-1, the J call TRBJ1-5, with 10 bases that match TRBD1. CDR3 size: 20 residues. The trim removed 5 bases at V and 1 base at J, leaving 20 bases unmatched. Germline CDR1 reads SQVTM; CDR2 reads ANQGSEA. CDR3 protein: CSVPGLPGQGPEDSNQPQHF. For the CDR3, the DNA is TGCAGCGTTCCCGGCCTCCCGGGACAGGGGCCCGAGGACAGCAATCAGCCCCAGCATTTT.

V is TRBV5-8 and J is TRBJ1-1, with D perhaps TRBD1 (6 bases). The CDR3 spans 14 residues. Per the germline V gene, CDR1 is SGHTS and CDR2 is YDEGEE. The ends were cut back, 4 bases at V and 4 bases at J, with 14 bases in the middle. The CDR3 nucleotides are TGTGCCAGCAGCCTCCCAGGGGTGAGCACTGAAGCTTTCTTT. It translates to CASSLPGVSTEAFF.

The chain is built from TRBV29-1 and TRBJ2-1; a weak D match, TRBD2 (6 bases). Trimming took 7 bases from V and 13 from J, leaving 17 bases between them. This CDR3 has 11 residues. CDR1 and CDR2 (germline): SQVTM, ANQGSEA. The DNA for the CDR3 is TGCAGCGGGAGGGGTCGGGGGTTACAGTTCTTC. Translation: CSGRGRGLQFF.

The chain is built from TRBV10-3 and TRBJ2-3; no definite D call. The CDR3 consists of 15 residues. The germline V gene has CDR1 ENHRY and CDR2 SYGVKD. The V gene lost 3 bases and the J gene lost 1 base, with 11 bases spanning the gap. The CDR3 reads CAISDWRQGTDTQYF. CDR3 bases: TGTGCCATCAGTGACTGGCGGCAAGGCACAGATACGCAGTATTTT.

J is TRBJ2-5 and V is TRBV3-1 (or the pseudogene TRBV3-2), with 9 bases matching TRBD1. V shed 6 bases and J 5 bases; nucleotides not matched to a gene: 4. CDR1 and CDR2 (germline): LGHDT, YNNKEL (reference sequence). The CDR3 loop spans 13 amino acids. This CDR3 is CASRKGQGETQYF. The DNA for the CDR3 is TGTGCCAGCAGAAAAGGACAGGGGGAGACCCAGTACTTC.

V and J are TRBV20-1 and TRBJ2-7; TRBD2 aligns across 9 bases. Germline CDR1 reads DFQATT; CDR2 reads SNEGSKA (reference sequence). J gave up 6 bases and V 6 bases, and 3 bases lay outside the gene matches. The CDR3 sequence is 11 residues long. CDR3 bases: TGCAGTGCCCTTAGCGGGGGCGAGCAGTACTTC. Translation gives CSALSGGEQYF.

This sequence joins TRBV7-9 and TRBJ2-1, with 7 bases that match TRBD2. CDR1 and CDR2 (germline): SEHNR, FQNEAQ (reference sequence). CDR3 length: 18 residues. The V and J ends lost 6 bases and 0 bases, in that order; junction bases with no gene match: 14. CDR3 nucleotides: TGTGCCAGCAGTCCACGGGGGGTTATTTCGAGCTCCTACAATGAGCAGTTCTTC. This translates into CASSPRGVISSSYNEQFF.

This clone was counted once. This rearrangement joins TRBV9 to TRBJ2-3; 11 positions agree with TRBD2. The V and J ends lost 0 bases and 10 bases, in that order; junction bases with no gene match: 4. The length of the CDR3 is 14 residues. The germline gives CDR1 SGDLS, CDR2 YYNGEE. CDR3 sequence (DNA): TGTGCCAGCAGCGTAGACACTAGCGGGGGTGCGCAGTATTTT. Translation gives CASSVDTSGGAQYF.

This chain connects TRBV11-3 to TRBJ1-1, with no clear D. The CDR3 totals 13 residues. Trimming pared 2 bases from V and 3 bases from J, leaving 7 bases between. The germline CDR1 and CDR2 sequences are SGHNT and YENEEA. The CDR3 DNA reads TGTGCCAGCAGCTTAAACGGGGACACTGAAGCTTTCTTT. Protein product: CASSLNGDTEAFF.

This clone was seen a single time. This chain connects TRBV11-2 to TRBJ2-3, with 8 bases that match TRBD2. After removal of 5 bases from V and 9 bases from J, the junction contained 4 bases not matched to a gene. The CDR3 runs 12 residues. The germline CDR1 and CDR2 sequences are SGHAT and FQNNGV. The CDR3 protein is CASSPGGGTQYF. CDR3 DNA: TGTGCCAGCAGCCCCGGGGGGGGAACGCAGTATTTT.

The chain uses TRBV7-2 and TRBJ2-5; D possibly corresponds to TRBD2 (6 bases). V was cut by 5 bases and J by 7 bases, with 8 bases left in between. Per germline, CDR1 SGHTA and CDR2 FQGNSA. This CDR3 is 11 amino acids long. CDR3 nucleotides: TGTGCCAGCAGCACCGGGGGGACCCAGTACTTC. Translated: CASSTGGTQYF.

On this clone: An end of the junction does not agree with germline; a read error may underlie this. Other DNA sequences in the sample encode the same CDR3. V and J are TRBV7-8 and TRBJ2-3, with D tentatively TRBD2 (7 bases). The germline V gene has CDR1 SGHVS and CDR2 FQNEAQ. CDR3 size: 15 residues. The CDR3 is CACSFGGGGTDTQYF. CDR3 nucleotide sequence: TGTGCCTGCAGCTTTGGGGGGGGCGGGACAGATACGCAGTATTTT.

This clone was seen a few times. The rearrangement links TRBV4-3 to TRBJ2-1, with 8 bases matching TRBD2. CDR3 size: 17 residues. The V gene end was trimmed by 0 bases and the J gene end by 3 bases; junction bases not matched to a gene: 7. Germline V gene lookup returns CDR1 LGHNA and CDR2 YSLEER. In DNA form, the CDR3 reads TGCGCCAGCAGCCAAGAAGGAGCTAGCGGGTACTACAATGAGCAGTTCTTC. It codes for CASSQEGASGYYNEQFF.